The T cell receptor beta chain described here comes from a study of blood T cells in healthy people across ages. Germline V CDR1 and CDR2: SGHRS, YFSETQ. The V and J ends lost 3 bases and 7 bases respectively, with 17 bases between them. The CDR3 runs to 15 residues. Alongside a J-beta primer mix, a sample-barcoded 5' primer served in a second PCR lasting about 7 to 11 cycles. Each CDR3 protein is one row after TCRdb ran MiXCR on the 5' RACE reads. The sample records around 780,000 distinct CDR3 sequences, around 25% being singletons. This clonotype was counted between two and nine times. The same sample was also studied in work on T cells of mothers and their children.

The sequence was obtained from a boy younger than 18 in good health. The gene calls are TRBV5-1 and TRBJ2-1; D is possibly TRBD2 (5 bases). Sample: blood. CDR3 bases: TGCGCCAGCAGCTCCAGGACTGGCCTAAGAAATGAGCAGTTCTTC. This gives the protein CASSSRTGLRNEQFF.